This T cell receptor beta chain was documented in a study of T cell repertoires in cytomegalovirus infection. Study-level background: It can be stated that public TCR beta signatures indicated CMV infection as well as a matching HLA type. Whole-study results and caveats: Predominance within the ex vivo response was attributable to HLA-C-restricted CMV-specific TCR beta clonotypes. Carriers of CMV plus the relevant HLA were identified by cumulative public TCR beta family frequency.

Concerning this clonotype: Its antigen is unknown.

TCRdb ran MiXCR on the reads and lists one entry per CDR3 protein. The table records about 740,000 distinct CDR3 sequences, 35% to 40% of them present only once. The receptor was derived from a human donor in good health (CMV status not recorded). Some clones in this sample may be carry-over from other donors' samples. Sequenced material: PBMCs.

The CDR3 loop reads CASSAGPQPQHF. The CDR3 region has the DNA TGTGCCAGCAGCGCGGGACCGCAGCCCCAGCATTTT. This chain links TRBV14 with TRBJ1-5; the D gene is possibly TRBD1 (5 bases). Germline values: CDR1 SGHDN, CDR2 FVKESK. V was shortened by 5 bases and J by 7 bases, with 9 bases between the two germline ends. CDR3 size: 12 residues.